The clone carrying this T cell receptor (beta chain) was observed a few times. The antigen is not known. TCRdb re-analysed the reads in MiXCR, keeping a single row per CDR3 protein. Of approximately 390,000 distinct CDR3 sequences detected, approximately 35% appear once; the ten largest clones hold roughly 12%. These data are taken from a study of T cell repertoires in cytomegalovirus infection. Whole-study context: Both recently identified HLA-C-restricted and well-studied HLA-B-restricted CMV epitopes were used in the study. Matching HLA type and CMV infection were both indicated by public TCR beta signatures.

The clonotype comes from a human donor in good health (CMV status not recorded). Some clones in this sample may be carry-over from other donors' samples. Sequencing was performed on cultured PBMCs, taken from culture after CMV antigen stimulation.

This chain's CDR3 is CASSWRYGNTEAFF. DNA for the CDR3: TGTGCCAGCAGCTGGAGGTATGGGAACACTGAAGCTTTCTTT. The chain links TRBV7-8 to TRBJ1-1, with unresolved D. The CDR3 is 14 residues long. Germline V gives CDR1 SGHVS, CDR2 FQNEAQ. V lost 4 bases and J 1 base, leaving 10 bases between the germline ends.